What follows are 20 T cell receptor beta chains derived from one specimen sequenced in a study of response to subunit inactivated influenza vaccine (dated by TCRdb to the late 2010s). Libraries were built with RT-PCR. TCRdb names Illumina HiSeq 2500 as the instrument used. The raw public data were reprocessed by TCRdb itself: fastp quality trimming at Q25, MiXCR clonotype calling, in-frame beta chains only. Each entry is one CDR3 protein sequence, shown with its most common DNA and genes. Within this sample are about 700,000 distinct CDR3 sequences, with 12% to 15% of them counted one time only. The top ten constitute approximately 7.6% of the sample. Sample: PBMCs from blood, taken 14 days before vaccination. These TCRs come from a man between 50 and 59 years old who received an inactivated influenza vaccine. Donor details come from another sample of the same person, matched by shared clones.

In its sample, this clonotype was seen a few times. The V call is TRBV6-1, the J call TRBJ2-2; 7 bases align to TRBD1. Trimming at V came to 5 bases and at J to 7 bases, leaving 4 bases not matched to a gene. CDR3 length: 13 amino acids. CDR1 is MNHNS, CDR2 SASEGT, per germline. CDR3 in amino acids: CASSKGQVGELFF. The CDR3 region has the DNA TGTGCCAGCAGTAAAGGACAGGTCGGGGAGCTGTTTTTT.

In its sample, this clonotype was seen many times. The genes are TRBV11-1 and TRBJ2-2; 14 nucleotides match TRBD2. The CDR3 sequence is 21 residues long. The ends lost 6 bases at V and 0 bases at J; junction bases unmatched: 15. Germline V CDR1 and CDR2: SGHAT, FQDESV (reference sequence). The CDR3 DNA sequence: TGTGCCAGCAGAATAGTGACTCGGGGACTAGCGGGAGTCACGAACACCGGGGAGCTGTTTTTT. It translates to CASRIVTRGLAGVTNTGELFF. The full variable domain, completed using reference TRBV11-1 and TRBJ2-2, is EAEVAQSPRYKITEKSQAVAFWCDPISGHATLYWYRQILGQGPELLVQFQDESVVDDSQLPKDRFSAERLKGVDSTLKIQPAELGDSAMYLCASRIVTRGLAGVTNTGELFFGEGSRLTVL.

J is TRBJ1-2 and V is TRBV11-2; 9 bases agree with TRBD1. CDR3 size: 14 residues. The J segment lost 3 bases and the V segment lost 5 bases, leaving 4 bases of the junction unmatched. CDR1 SGHAT and CDR2 FQNNGV come from the germline V gene. CDR3 sequence reads: CASSDRQGDYGYTF. CDR3 DNA: TGTGCCAGCAGCGATCGACAGGGGGACTATGGCTACACCTTC.

J is TRBJ2-3 and V is TRBV4-2; 7 positions agree with TRBD1. V lost 0 bases, J lost 5 bases, and 5 bases stayed unmatched. This CDR3 has 15 residues. Germline assignment: CDR1 LGHNA and CDR2 YNFKEQ. This chain's CDR3 is CASSQDYRGEDTQYF. CDR3 in DNA: TGTGCCAGCAGCCAAGATTACAGGGGTGAAGATACGCAGTATTTT.

This clonotype was detected a few times. The gene calls are TRBV6-1 and TRBJ1-1, with 8 bases identical to TRBD1. Germline CDR1 reads MNHNS; CDR2 reads SASEGT. CDR3 length equals 15 residues. Trimming at V came to 6 bases and at J to 6 bases, leaving 12 bases not matched to a gene. The DNA for the CDR3 is TGTGCCAGCAGCGTCGCCCAGGGGGCTTTCTCTGAAGCTTTCTTT. Amino acid sequence: CASSVAQGAFSEAFF.

Many counts were recorded for this clonotype. This chain joins TRBV24-1 and TRBJ2-1; no definite D call. V shed 2 bases and J shed 0 bases, with 19 bases lying between them. The CDR3 covers 19 residues. In germline, CDR1 is KGHDR, CDR2 SFDVKD. CDR3 sequence: CATSDSLFGRWGSYNEQFF. Here the CDR3 DNA reads TGTGCCACCAGTGATTCTCTCTTTGGGCGTTGGGGCTCCTACAATGAGCAGTTCTTC.

The chain uses TRBV5-1 and TRBJ2-2, with D possibly TRBD1 on 6 matching bases. The V end was cut by 7 bases, the J end by 3 bases, with 19 bases between. Germline CDR1 reads SGHRS; CDR2 reads YFSETQ. This CDR3 spans 16 amino acids. CDR3 region: CASRSGENSYTGELFF. The CDR3, as DNA: TGCGCCAGCCGCTCAGGGGAGAACTCTTACACCGGGGAGCTGTTTTTT. Full variable domain (outside the CDR3, taken from reference TRBV5-1 and TRBJ2-2): KAGVTQTPRYLIKTRGQQVTLSCSPISGHRSVSWYQQTPGQGLQFLFEYFSETQRNKGNFPGRFSGRQFSNSRSEMNVSTLELGDSALYLCASRSGENSYTGELFFGEGSRLTVL.

This clonotype was counted only a few times. V gene TRBV24-1 combines with J gene TRBJ2-1; D is perhaps TRBD1 (5 bases). V shed 4 bases and J shed 8 bases, with 20 bases lying between them. CDR1 and CDR2 from the germline V gene are KGHDR and SFDVKD. The CDR3 loop spans 16 amino acids. The chain's CDR3 is CATSDTKRAGLDEQFF. The CDR3 DNA reads as TGTGCCACCAGTGACACAAAAAGGGCAGGGCTCGATGAGCAGTTCTTC.

The chain uses TRBV4-2 and TRBJ2-1; D remains unclear. V was cut by 0 bases and J by 6 bases, with 12 bases left in between. Germline V gives CDR1 LGHNA, CDR2 YNFKEQ. This CDR3 spans 15 amino acids. This CDR3 reads CASSQDGNPFNEQFF. The DNA for the CDR3 is TGTGCCAGCAGCCAAGATGGGAACCCATTCAATGAGCAGTTCTTC.

Only a few counts were recorded for this clonotype. The rearrangement links TRBV20-1 to TRBJ1-1, with no clear D. In germline, CDR1 is DFQATT, CDR2 SNEGSKA (reference sequence). The CDR3 length is 14 residues. With 3 bases removed from V and 0 bases from J, the gap between germline ends came to 11 bases. The CDR3 coding sequence is TGCAGTGCTAGTGCACAGTTCATGAACACTGAAGCTTTCTTT. Translating gives CSASAQFMNTEAFF.

This clonotype turned up a few times. The rearrangement uses TRBV7-2 and TRBJ2-5; D is tentatively TRBD1 or TRBD2 (5 bases each). V lost 5 bases and J lost 4, with 11 bases in between. Germline lookup yields CDR1 SGHTA and CDR2 FQGNSA. The CDR3 extends over 13 amino acids. CDR3 DNA: TGTGCCAGCAGCATGGGACGGGTAGAGACCCAGTACTTC. Translation: CASSMGRVETQYF.

This chain joins TRBV18 and TRBJ1-2; D remains unclear. CDR3 length: 13 amino acids. V gave up 2 bases and J gave up 7 bases, with 11 bases separating them. Germline CDR1 is KGHSH and CDR2 is LQKENI. CDR3 amino acids: CASSPSLGFGYTF. The CDR3 DNA reads as TGTGCCAGCTCACCATCTCTGGGTTTTGGCTACACCTTC.

The V gene is TRBV3-1, the J gene TRBJ2-7; 7 nucleotides agree with TRBD1. Germline V gives CDR1 LGHDT, CDR2 YNNKEL (reference sequence). The V and J ends lost 3 bases and 1 base, in that order; junction bases with no gene match: 3. This CDR3 is 14 amino acids long. For the CDR3, the DNA is TGTGCCAGCAGCCAGGGACAGACATCCTACGAGCAGTACTTC. This sequence encodes CASSQGQTSYEQYF.

This clonotype was seen more than once but under ten times. The J gene is TRBJ1-2, the V gene TRBV3-1, with TRBD1 identical over 7 bases. Germline CDR1 reads LGHDT; CDR2 reads YNNKEL (reference sequence). With 2 bases clipped from V and 4 bases from J, the junction kept 7 bases outside the gene matches. This CDR3 is 15 amino acids long. CDR3 loop: CASSQLGTAFYGYTF. Written as DNA, the CDR3 is TGTGCCAGCAGCCAACTCGGGACAGCTTTCTATGGCTACACCTTC.

This chain uses TRBV2 with TRBJ2-3; the D is unclear. Germline CDR1 and CDR2: SNHLY and FYNNEI. Between the trimmed V and J ends, which lost 10 bases and 0 bases, there was a span of 8 bases. The CDR3 is 12 residues long. The CDR3 sequence is CATLRSTDTQYF. The DNA of the CDR3 is TGTGCCACCCTAAGAAGCACAGATACGCAGTATTTT.

The CDR3 reads CASSVAGQNYGYTF. CDR3 nucleotides: TGTGCCAGCAGCGTAGCGGGACAGAACTATGGCTACACCTTC. V and J are TRBV9 and TRBJ1-2; 7 positions match TRBD1. The germline V gene encodes CDR1 SGDLS and CDR2 YYNGEE. J was trimmed by 2 bases and V by 0 bases; bases with no gene match: 1. The length of the CDR3 is 14 residues. Together with reference TRBV9 and TRBJ1-2, the CDR3 gives the full variable domain: DSGVTQTPKHLITATGQRVTLRCSPRSGDLSVYWYQQSLDQGLQFLIQYYNGEERAKGNILERFSAQQFPDLHSELNLSSLELGDSALYFCASSVAGQNYGYTFGSGTRLTVV.

The sample holds a few counts of this clonotype. The chain has TRBV7-2 and TRBJ2-5; 8 bases align to TRBD2. Trimming cost V 3 bases and J 13 bases; bases outside gene matches: 4. The germline V gene has CDR1 SGHTA and CDR2 FQGNSA. This CDR3 contains 11 residues. The CDR3 protein is CASSFQRETYF. Here the CDR3 DNA reads TGTGCCAGCAGCTTCCAGCGGGAGACGTACTTC.

In this sample, this clonotype turned up a few times. The V call is TRBV10-3, the J call TRBJ2-1, with a weak D call TRBD2 (6 bases). This CDR3 comprises 17 residues. V was clipped by 0 bases and J by 5 bases, with 17 bases between them. Germline assignment: CDR1 ENHRY and CDR2 SYGVKD. Here the CDR3 DNA reads TGTGCCATCAGTGAGTCTGGGCGGGGTGCCCAACACAATGAGCAGTTCTTC. The encoded protein is CAISESGRGAQHNEQFF.

This clonotype occurred a few times. The CDR3: CASSLSGQGASNYGYTF. The CDR3 DNA is TGCGCCAGCAGCTTGTCGGGACAGGGGGCCTCTAACTATGGCTACACCTTC. The V and J genes are TRBV5-1 and TRBJ1-2; TRBD1 aligns across 12 bases. V lost 1 base to trimming and J lost 0 bases; unmatched junction nucleotides: 4. This CDR3 spans 17 amino acids. The germline V gene has CDR1 SGHRS and CDR2 YFSETQ. Full variable domain (remainder filled in from reference TRBV5-1 and TRBJ1-2): KAGVTQTPRYLIKTRGQQVTLSCSPISGHRSVSWYQQTPGQGLQFLFEYFSETQRNKGNFPGRFSGRQFSNSRSEMNVSTLELGDSALYLCASSLSGQGASNYGYTFGSGTRLTVV.

This clonotype was detected only a few times. The V and J genes are TRBV27 and TRBJ2-7; maybe TRBD1 (6 bases). From germline, CDR1 is MNHEY and CDR2 SMNVEV (reference sequence). The CDR3 sequence is 14 residues long. V lost 7 bases, J lost 7 bases, and 20 bases lay in between. The CDR3 coding sequence is TGTGCCAGCAAGTCCGGGACAAGGGCTTTGGAGCAGTACTTC. Its translation: CASKSGTRALEQYF.